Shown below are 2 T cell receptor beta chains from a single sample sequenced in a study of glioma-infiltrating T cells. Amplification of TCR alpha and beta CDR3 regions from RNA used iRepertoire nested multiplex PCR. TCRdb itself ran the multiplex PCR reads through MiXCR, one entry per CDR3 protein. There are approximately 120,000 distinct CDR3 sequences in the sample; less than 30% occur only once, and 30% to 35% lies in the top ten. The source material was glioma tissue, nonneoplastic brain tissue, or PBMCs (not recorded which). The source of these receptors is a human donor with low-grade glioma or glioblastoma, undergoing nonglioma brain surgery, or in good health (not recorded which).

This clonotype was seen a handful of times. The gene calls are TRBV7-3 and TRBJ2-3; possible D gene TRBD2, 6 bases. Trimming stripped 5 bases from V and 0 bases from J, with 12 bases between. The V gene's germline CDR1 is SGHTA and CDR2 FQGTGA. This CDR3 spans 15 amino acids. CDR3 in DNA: TGTGCCAGCAGCCGGAGGGGCGGGAGCACAGATACGCAGTATTTT. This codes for CASSRRGGSTDTQYF. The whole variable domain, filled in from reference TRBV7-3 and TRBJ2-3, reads GAGVSQTPSNKVTEKGKYVELRCDPISGHTALYWYRQSLGQGPEFLIYFQGTGAADDSGLPNDRFFAVRPEGSVSTLKIQRTERGDSAVYLCASSRRGGSTDTQYFGPGTRLTVL.

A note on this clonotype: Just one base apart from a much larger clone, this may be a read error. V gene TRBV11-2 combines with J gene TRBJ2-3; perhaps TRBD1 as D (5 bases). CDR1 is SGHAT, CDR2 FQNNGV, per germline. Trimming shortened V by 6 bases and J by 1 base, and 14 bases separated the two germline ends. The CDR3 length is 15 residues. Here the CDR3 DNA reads TGTGCCAGCAGACCCGGAAAAGGGGGCACAGATACGCAGTATTTT. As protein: CASRPGKGGTDTQYF.